The sequence of this T cell receptor (beta chain) was determined in a study of shared clonotypes between healthy human individuals. V was clipped by 3 bases and J by 3 bases, with 6 bases between them. CDR3 length equals 12 residues. The germline V gene encodes CDR1 MNHNS and CDR2 SASEGT. About this clone: Its specificity is not known. Other DNA sequences in this sample translate to the same CDR3.

CD4+ cells yielded CD45RA+ naive and CD45RA-negative memory subsets. Overall study results and limits: Naive subsets generally had larger estimated richness than memory subsets.

Deep was the level used in running the assay. Sequencing was performed with immunoSEQ multiplex PCR; in TCRdb, only in-frame clones are kept and a portion is missing. This sample has some 2,000,000 clones; 90% to 95% occur once, and the top ten carry roughly 0.13%. The sample consisted of naive CD4+ T cells sorted from blood. The subset was: CD45RA+ positively selected. The rearrangement links TRBV6-1 to TRBJ2-7; no reliable D call. This TCR was sampled from a man younger than 30 in good health. As DNA, the CDR3 is TGTGCCAGCAGTGATACCCTCTACGAGCAGTACTTC. Translated, it gives CASSDTLYEQYF.